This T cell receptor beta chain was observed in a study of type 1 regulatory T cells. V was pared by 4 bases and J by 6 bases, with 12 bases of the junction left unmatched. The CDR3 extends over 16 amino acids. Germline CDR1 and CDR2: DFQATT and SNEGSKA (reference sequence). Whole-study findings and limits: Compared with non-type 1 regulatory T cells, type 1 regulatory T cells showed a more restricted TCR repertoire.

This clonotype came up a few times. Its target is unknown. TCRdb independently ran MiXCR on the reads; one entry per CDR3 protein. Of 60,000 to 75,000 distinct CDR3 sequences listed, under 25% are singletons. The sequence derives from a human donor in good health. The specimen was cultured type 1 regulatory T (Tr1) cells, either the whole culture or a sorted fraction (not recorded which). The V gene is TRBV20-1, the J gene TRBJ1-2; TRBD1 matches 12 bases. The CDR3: CSATPGQGASGNGYTF. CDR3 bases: TGCAGTGCTACCCCGGGACAGGGGGCTAGTGGAAATGGCTACACCTTC.